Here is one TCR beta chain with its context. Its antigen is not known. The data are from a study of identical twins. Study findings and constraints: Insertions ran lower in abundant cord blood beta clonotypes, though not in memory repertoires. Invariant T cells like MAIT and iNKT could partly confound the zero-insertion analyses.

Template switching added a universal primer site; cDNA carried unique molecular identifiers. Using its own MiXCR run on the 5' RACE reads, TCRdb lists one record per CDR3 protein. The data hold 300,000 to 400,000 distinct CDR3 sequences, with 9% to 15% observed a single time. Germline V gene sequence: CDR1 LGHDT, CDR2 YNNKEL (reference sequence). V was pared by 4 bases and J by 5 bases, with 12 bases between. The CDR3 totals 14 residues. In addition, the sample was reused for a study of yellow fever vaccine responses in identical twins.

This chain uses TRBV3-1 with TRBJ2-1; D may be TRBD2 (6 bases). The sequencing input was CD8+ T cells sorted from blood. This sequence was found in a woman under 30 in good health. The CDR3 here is CASSPGGMHNEQFF. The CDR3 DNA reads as TGTGCCAGCAGCCCCGGCGGGATGCACAATGAGCAGTTCTTC.